This paragraph covers one TCR beta chain sequence. The CDR3 spans 14 residues. Unmatched junction bases numbered 4, after V lost 5 bases and J lost 0 bases. Germline-derived CDR1 and CDR2 are SQVTM and ANQGSEA. The data derive from a study of blood T cell repertoires in COVID-19. Study in general: Sources were T cells, B-cell-depleted T cells, or PBMCs; the material itself was cDNA or gDNA.

Only in-frame clones appear in the TCRdb table, and some are missing; sequencing was by immunoSEQ multiplex PCR. The table shows under 200,000 clones, with almost 85% occurring only once. The receptor's source is a man aged 35 to 55 who had recovered from COVID-19. The gene calls are TRBV29-1 and TRBJ1-1; TRBD1 aligns across 9 bases. Sequencing was carried out using peripheral blood. The CDR3 DNA follows: TGCAGCGTTTACAGGGGGCCCATGAACACTGAAGCTTTCTTT. Its translation: CSVYRGPMNTEAFF.